This record covers a single TCR beta chain. CDR3 length equals 13 residues. Germline CDR1 reads MNHEY; CDR2 reads SVGAGI. The V gene lost 6 bases and the J gene lost 8 bases, with 13 bases spanning the gap. This sample was included in a study of chemoradiotherapy in HPV16-positive cancers. Data came from immunoSEQ multiplex PCR; TCRdb stores just in-frame clones and leaves some out. Here the sample spans more than 1,000 clones, more than 80% being singletons. The input for sequencing was tumor tissue, taken from a patient who underwent chemoradiotherapy. The sequence derives from a human donor with HPV-associated anogenital cancer. The chain carries TRBV6-5 and TRBJ1-4; D gene ambiguous. CDR3 sequence (DNA): TGTGCCAGCAGCCCGGTGGTATGGGAAAAACTGTTTTTT. Amino acid sequence: CASSPVVWEKLFF.